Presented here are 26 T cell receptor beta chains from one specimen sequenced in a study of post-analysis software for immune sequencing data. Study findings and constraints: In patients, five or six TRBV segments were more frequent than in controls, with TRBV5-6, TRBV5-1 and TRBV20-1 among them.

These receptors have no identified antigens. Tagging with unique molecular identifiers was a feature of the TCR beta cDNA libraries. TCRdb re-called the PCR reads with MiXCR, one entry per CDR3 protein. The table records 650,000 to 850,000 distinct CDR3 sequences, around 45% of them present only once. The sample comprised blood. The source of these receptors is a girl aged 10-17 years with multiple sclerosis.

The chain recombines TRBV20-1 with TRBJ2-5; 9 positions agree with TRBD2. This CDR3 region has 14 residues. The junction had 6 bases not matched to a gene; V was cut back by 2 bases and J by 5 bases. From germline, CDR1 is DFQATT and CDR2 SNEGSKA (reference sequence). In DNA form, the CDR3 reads TGCAGTGCTAGACTAGCGGGATGGAAGGAGACCCAGTACTTC. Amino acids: CSARLAGWKETQYF.

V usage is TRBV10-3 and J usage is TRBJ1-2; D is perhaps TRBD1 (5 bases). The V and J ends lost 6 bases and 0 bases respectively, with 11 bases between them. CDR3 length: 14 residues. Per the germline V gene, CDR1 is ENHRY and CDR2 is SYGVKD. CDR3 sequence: CAISADSSNYGYTF. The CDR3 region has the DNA TGTGCCATCAGCGCCGACAGCTCTAACTATGGCTACACCTTC.

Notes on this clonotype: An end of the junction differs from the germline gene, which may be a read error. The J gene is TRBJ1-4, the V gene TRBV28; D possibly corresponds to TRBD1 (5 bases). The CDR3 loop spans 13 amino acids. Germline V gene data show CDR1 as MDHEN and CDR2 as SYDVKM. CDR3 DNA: TGTGCCAGCACCGGGACGGGAAATGAAGAACTGTTTTTT. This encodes CASTGTGNEELFF.

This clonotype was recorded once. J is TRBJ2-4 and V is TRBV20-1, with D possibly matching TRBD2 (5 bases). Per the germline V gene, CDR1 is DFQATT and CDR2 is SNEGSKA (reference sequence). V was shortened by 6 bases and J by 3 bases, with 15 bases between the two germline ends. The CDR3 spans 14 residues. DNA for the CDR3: TGCAGTGCGTGGCCTGGGAGAGACAAAAACATTCAGTACTTC. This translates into CSAWPGRDKNIQYF.

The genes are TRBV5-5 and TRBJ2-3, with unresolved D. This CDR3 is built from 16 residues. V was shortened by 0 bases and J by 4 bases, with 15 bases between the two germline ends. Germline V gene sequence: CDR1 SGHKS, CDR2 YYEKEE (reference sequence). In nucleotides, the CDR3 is TGTGCCAGCAGCTTGGATCGACTGGCGGTAGCAGATACGCAGTATTTT. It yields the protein CASSLDRLAVADTQYF. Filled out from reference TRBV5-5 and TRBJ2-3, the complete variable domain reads DAGVTQSPTHLIKTRGQQVTLRCSPISGHKSVSWYQQVLGQGPQFIFQYYEKEERGRGNFPDRFSARQFPNYSSELNVNALLLGDSALYLCASSLDRLAVADTQYFGPGTRLTVL.

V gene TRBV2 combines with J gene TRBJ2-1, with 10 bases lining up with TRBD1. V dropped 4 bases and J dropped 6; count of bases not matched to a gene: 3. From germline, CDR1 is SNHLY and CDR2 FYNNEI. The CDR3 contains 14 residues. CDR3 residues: CASSAGTGANEQFF. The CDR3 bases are TGTGCCAGCAGTGCTGGGACAGGGGCCAATGAGCAGTTCTTC.

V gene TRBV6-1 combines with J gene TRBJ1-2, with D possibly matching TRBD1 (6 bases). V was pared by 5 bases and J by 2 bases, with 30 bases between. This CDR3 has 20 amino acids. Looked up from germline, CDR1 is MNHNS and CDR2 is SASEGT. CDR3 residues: CASSKPLVAGRGRRNYGYTF. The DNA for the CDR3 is TGTGCCAGCAGTAAACCCCTCGTTGCGGGCAGGGGTCGTCGGAACTATGGCTACACCTTC.

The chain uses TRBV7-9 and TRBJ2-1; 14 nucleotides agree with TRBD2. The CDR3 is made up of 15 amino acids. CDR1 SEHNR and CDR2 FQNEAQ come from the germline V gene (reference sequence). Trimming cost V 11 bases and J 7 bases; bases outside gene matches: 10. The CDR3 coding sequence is TGTGCCTCGCAAGGGACTAGCGGGAGCTGGAATGAGCAGTTCTTC. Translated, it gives CASQGTSGSWNEQFF.

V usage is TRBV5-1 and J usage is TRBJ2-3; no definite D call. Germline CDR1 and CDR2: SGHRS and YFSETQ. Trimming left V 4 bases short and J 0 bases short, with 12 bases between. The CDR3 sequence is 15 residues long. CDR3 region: CASSKDLTSTDTQYF. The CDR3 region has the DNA TGCGCCAGCAGCAAAGACCTTACTAGCACAGATACGCAGTATTTT.

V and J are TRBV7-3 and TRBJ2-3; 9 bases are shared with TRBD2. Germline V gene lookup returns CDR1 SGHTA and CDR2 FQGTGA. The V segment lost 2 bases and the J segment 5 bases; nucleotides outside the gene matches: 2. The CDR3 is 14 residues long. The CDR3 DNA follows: TGTGCCAGCAGCTTATCACTAGCGGGAGATACGCAGTATTTT. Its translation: CASSLSLAGDTQYF.

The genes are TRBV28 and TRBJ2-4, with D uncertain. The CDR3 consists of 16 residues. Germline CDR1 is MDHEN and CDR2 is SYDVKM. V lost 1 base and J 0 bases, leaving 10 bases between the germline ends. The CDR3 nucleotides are TGTGCCAGCAGTTTATTGAAAGACACAGCCAAAAACATTCAGTACTTC. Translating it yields CASSLLKDTAKNIQYF.

The CDR3 spells CSALRTGKQETQYF. The CDR3 DNA reads TGCAGTGCTCTTCGGACAGGGAAGCAAGAGACCCAGTACTTC. The chain links TRBV20-1 to TRBJ2-5, with TRBD1 matching 8 bases. The germline V gene encodes CDR1 DFQATT and CDR2 SNEGSKA (reference sequence). This CDR3 is built from 14 residues. The ends lost 5 bases at V and 2 bases at J; junction bases unmatched: 7.

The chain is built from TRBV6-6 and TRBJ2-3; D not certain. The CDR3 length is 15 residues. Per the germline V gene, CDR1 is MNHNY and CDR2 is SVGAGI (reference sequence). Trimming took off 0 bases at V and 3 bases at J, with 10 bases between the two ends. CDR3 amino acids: CASSYSGIGTDTQYF. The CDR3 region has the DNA TGTGCCAGCAGTTACTCGGGGATTGGGACAGATACGCAGTATTTT.

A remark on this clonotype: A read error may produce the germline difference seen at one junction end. The chain's CDR3 is CAASRDHRILRVSYEQYF. The CDR3 DNA follows: TGTGCCGCCAGCAGAGATCATCGGATATTAAGGGTCTCCTACGAGCAGTACTTC. The chain links TRBV15 to TRBJ2-7; no clear D gene. The germline gives CDR1 LNHNV, CDR2 YYDKDF (reference sequence). The CDR3 has 18 residues.

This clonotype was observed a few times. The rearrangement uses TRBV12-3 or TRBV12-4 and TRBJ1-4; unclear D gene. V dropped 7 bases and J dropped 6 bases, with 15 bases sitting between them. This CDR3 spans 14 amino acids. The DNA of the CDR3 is TGTGCCAGCACCATGAGGCGGCGGGATGAAAAACTGTTTTTT. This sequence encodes CASTMRRRDEKLFF.

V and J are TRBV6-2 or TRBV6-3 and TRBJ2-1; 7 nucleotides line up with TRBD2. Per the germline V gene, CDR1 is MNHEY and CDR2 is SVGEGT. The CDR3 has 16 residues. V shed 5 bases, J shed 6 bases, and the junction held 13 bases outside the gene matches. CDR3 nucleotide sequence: TGTGCCAGCAGTGGAGGACTAGGATCGGGCCCCAATGAGCAGTTCTTC. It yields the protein CASSGGLGSGPNEQFF.

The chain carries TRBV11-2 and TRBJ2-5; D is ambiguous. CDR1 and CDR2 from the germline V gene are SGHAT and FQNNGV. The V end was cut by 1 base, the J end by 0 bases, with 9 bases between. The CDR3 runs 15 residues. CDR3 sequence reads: CASSLGLLDQETQYF. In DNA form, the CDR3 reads TGTGCCAGCAGCTTAGGTCTCTTAGACCAAGAGACCCAGTACTTC.

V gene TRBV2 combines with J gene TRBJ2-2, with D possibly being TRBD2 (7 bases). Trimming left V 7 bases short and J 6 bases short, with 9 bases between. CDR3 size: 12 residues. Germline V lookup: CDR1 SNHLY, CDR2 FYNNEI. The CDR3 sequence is CASKGGSGELFF. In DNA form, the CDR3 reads TGTGCCAGCAAGGGGGGGTCCGGGGAGCTGTTTTTT.

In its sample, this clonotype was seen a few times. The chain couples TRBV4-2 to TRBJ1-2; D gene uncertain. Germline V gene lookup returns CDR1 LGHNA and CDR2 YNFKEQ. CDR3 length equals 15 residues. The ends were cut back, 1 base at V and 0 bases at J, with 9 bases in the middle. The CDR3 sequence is CASSQVGETNYGYTF. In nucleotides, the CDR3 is TGTGCCAGCAGCCAAGTGGGTGAAACTAACTATGGCTACACCTTC.

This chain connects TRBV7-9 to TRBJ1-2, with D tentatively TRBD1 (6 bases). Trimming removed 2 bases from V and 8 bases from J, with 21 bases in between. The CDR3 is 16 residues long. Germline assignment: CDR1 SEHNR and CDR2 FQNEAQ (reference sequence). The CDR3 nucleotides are TGTGCCAGCAGCTTACCCACGAGCGCAGGGGAACGAGGCTACACCTTC. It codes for CASSLPTSAGERGYTF.

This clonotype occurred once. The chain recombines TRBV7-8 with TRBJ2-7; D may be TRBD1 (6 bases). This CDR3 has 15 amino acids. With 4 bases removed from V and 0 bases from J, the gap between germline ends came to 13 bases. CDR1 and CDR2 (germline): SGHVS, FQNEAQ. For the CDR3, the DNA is TGTGCCAGCAGCTCCTGGACAGAGATCTCCTACGAGCAGTACTTC. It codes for CASSSWTEISYEQYF.

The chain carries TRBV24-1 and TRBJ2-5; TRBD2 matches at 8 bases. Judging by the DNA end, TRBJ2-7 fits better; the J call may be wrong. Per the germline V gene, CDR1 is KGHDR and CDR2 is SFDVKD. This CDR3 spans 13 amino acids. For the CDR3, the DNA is TGTGCCACCAGTGATTTCGCGGGGGGCGAGCAGTACTTC. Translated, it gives CATSDFAGGEQYF.

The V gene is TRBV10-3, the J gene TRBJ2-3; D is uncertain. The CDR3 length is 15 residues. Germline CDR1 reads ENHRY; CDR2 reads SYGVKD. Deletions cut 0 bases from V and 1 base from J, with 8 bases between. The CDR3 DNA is TGTGCCATCAGTGAGTCTAGCAGACGCACAGATACGCAGTATTTT. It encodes CAISESSRRTDTQYF.

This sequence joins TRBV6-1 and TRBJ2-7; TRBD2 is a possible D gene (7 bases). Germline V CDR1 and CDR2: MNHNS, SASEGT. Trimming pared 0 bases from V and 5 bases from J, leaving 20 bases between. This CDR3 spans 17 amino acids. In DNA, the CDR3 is TGTGCCAGCAGTGAAGCCGCCTCGGGACACCGGGGGGACGAGCAGTACTTC. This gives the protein CASSEAASGHRGDEQYF.

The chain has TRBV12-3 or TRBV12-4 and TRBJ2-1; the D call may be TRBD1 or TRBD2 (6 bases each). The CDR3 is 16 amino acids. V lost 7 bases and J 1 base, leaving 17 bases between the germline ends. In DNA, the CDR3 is TGTGCCAGCACCAAAGAGACAGGACTATCCTACAATGAGCAGTTCTTC. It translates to CASTKETGLSYNEQFF.

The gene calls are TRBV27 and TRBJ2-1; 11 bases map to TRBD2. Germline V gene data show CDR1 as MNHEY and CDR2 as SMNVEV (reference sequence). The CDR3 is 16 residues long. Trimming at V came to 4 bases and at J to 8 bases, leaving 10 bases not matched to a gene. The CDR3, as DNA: TGTGCCAGCAGTTCATCCGGGACTAGCGGATACGATGAGCAGTTCTTC. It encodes CASSSSGTSGYDEQFF.